This TCR beta chain comes out of a study of blood T cell repertoires in COVID-19. The J segment lost 5 bases and the V segment lost 2 bases, leaving 8 bases of the junction unmatched. The CDR3 is made up of 17 amino acids. Germline CDR1 is MRHNA and CDR2 is SNTAGT. In the authors' methods: Amplification from reference gene primers served as the basis for estimated nucleated cell counts. The table came from immunoSEQ multiplex PCR; TCRdb's copy has only in-frame clones and leaves some out. Clone size and V and J calls were adopted from that table, with D and trimming inferred from the DNA. The sample lists under 200,000 clones, 80% to 90% occurring once.

The sample comprised peripheral blood. The chain has TRBV6-4 and TRBJ2-1; TRBD1 aligns across 11 bases. This receptor was taken from a middle-aged man who had recovered from COVID-19. The CDR3 coding sequence is TGTGCCAGCAGTGACACGACCGGGACAGGGGGGCACAATGAGCAGTTCTTC. Translated: CASSDTTGTGGHNEQFF.